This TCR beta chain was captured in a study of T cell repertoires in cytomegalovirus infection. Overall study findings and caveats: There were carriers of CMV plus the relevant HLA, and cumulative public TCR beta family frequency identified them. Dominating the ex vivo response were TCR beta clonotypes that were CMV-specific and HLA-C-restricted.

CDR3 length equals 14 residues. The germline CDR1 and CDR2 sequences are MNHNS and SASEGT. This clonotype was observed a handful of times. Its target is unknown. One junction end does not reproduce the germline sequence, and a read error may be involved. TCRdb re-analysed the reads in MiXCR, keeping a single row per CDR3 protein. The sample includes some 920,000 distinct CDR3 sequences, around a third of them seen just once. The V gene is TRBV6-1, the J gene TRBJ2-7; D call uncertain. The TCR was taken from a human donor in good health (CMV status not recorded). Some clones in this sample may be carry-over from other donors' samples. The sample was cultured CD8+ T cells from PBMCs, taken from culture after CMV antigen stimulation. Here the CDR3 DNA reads TGTGCCAGCACTGAAAACGTAGCTTCCTACGAGCAGTACTTC. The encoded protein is CASTENVASYEQYF.